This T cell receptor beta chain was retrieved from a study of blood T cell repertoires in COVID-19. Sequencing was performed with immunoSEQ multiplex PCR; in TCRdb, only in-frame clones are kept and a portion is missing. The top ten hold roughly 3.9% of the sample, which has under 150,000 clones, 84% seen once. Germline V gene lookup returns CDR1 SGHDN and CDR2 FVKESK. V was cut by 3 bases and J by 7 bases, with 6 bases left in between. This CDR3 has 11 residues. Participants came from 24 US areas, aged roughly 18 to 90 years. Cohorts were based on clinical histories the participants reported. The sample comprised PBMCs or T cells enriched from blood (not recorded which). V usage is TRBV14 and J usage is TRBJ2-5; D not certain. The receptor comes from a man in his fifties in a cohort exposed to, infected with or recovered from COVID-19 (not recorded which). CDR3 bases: TGTGCCAGCAGCCAGTCGGTGACCCAGTACTTC. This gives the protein CASSQSVTQYF.